Each of the 4 T cell receptor beta chains below was sequenced from the same sample in a study of T cells in narcolepsy. The data were produced by immunoSEQ multiplex PCR, yet TCRdb's version contains in-frame clones alone and is incomplete. Of about 40,000 clones in the sample, approximately 90% are singletons; the top ten hold roughly 1.3%. Material: CD45RA- memory CD4+ T cells from PBMCs. The receptors come from a human donor with narcolepsy.

With regard to this clone: The sample contains more than one DNA sequence encoding this CDR3. The V and J genes are TRBV5-4 and TRBJ2-3; TRBD1 or TRBD2 may be the D gene (5 bases each). The CDR3 covers 16 residues. Germline V gene lookup returns CDR1 SGHNT and CDR2 YYREEE (reference sequence). V lost 0 bases and J 0 bases, leaving 11 bases between the germline ends. The CDR3 region has the DNA TGTGCCAGCAGCTTGGGTGTTGGGGGTAGCACAGATACGCAGTATTTT. It encodes CASSLGVGGSTDTQYF.

This clone was recorded only once. The gene calls are TRBV28 and TRBJ1-4; D unresolved. Trimming left V 6 bases short and J 6 bases short, with 5 bases between. This CDR3 spans 11 amino acids. From germline, CDR1 is MDHEN and CDR2 SYDVKM. The CDR3 is CASRSYEKLFF. The DNA of the CDR3 is TGTGCCAGCAGGTCCTATGAAAAACTGTTTTTT.

This chain connects TRBV5-6 to TRBJ1-2; a weak D match, TRBD1 (5 bases). CDR1 is SGHDT and CDR2 is YYEEEE in the germline V gene. The CDR3 totals 15 residues. V lost 1 base and J lost 8, with 18 bases in between. The CDR3 loop reads CASSLSAGTLVGYTF. The CDR3 coding sequence is TGTGCCAGCAGCTTGTCCGCCGGGACGCTTGTCGGCTACACCTTC.

This clone has a handful of counts. The rearrangement joins TRBV4-3 to TRBJ1-1; D unresolved. The germline gives CDR1 LGHNA, CDR2 YSLEER. The V end was cut by 0 bases, the J end by 1 base, with 3 bases between. This CDR3 is 13 amino acids long. In DNA, the CDR3 is TGCGCCAGCAGCCAAGAACAGAACACTGAAGCTTTCTTT. Translated, it gives CASSQEQNTEAFF.